This T cell receptor beta chain was recorded in a study of blood T cell repertoires in COVID-19. Study-level background: Whether acute or convalescent, the COVID-19 samples came from the United States, Italy and Spain.

Per the authors' pipeline: For nucleated cells, counts were estimated from reference gene primer amplification. Assay: immunoSEQ multiplex PCR; the TCRdb copy retains only in-frame clones and omits some. Clone size and the V and J calls come from that table; the DNA yielded D and trimming. Here the sample spans some 59,000 clones, more than 70% being singletons. Germline V gene lookup returns CDR1 SGHNT and CDR2 YENEEA. Trimming at V came to 0 bases and at J to 3 bases, leaving 2 bases not matched to a gene. This CDR3 is 15 amino acids long. The clonotype originates from a man aged 30 to 39 with COVID-19, enrolled during active disease. The source material was peripheral blood. V usage is TRBV11-3 and J usage is TRBJ2-1; TRBD1 matches 7 bases. The CDR3: CASSLEGGVYNEQFF. CDR3 DNA: TGTGCCAGCAGCTTAGAAGGGGGCGTCTACAATGAGCAGTTCTTC.